This T cell receptor beta chain was retrieved from a study of blood T cell repertoires in COVID-19. Looking at the study overall: Sources were T cells, B-cell-depleted T cells, or PBMCs; the material itself was cDNA or gDNA.

V was clipped by 7 bases and J by 6 bases; unmatched bases: 11. Germline CDR1 SGDLS, CDR2 YYNGEE. This CDR3 contains 15 residues. This table comes from immunoSEQ multiplex PCR, and its TCRdb copy is limited to in-frame clones, with some not included. This sample has 370,000 or so clones, with 87% found just once. This receptor was taken from a man aged 25 to 45 who had recovered from COVID-19. This sequence joins TRBV9 and TRBJ1-2, with 11 nucleotides matching TRBD1. The sequenced sample was PBMCs or T cells enriched from blood (not recorded which). In nucleotides, the CDR3 is TGTGCCAGCGGCCTGGTGGACAGGGGGCGCGATGGCTACACCTTC. Amino acid sequence: CASGLVDRGRDGYTF.